This T cell receptor beta chain was captured in a study of spatial heterogeneity in lung cancer. The overall study: Alpha-chain sequences were consistently detected in smaller numbers than beta-chain sequences.

The time point here: sample taken at primary tumor resection. No cell sorting; template was whole RNA from tumor, lung tissue or PBMC. Germline trimming cut 6 bases from V and 4 bases from J; bases unmatched to any gene: 3. Germline V gene sequence: CDR1 DFQATT, CDR2 SNEGSKA (reference sequence). This CDR3 contains 12 residues. This clonotype was seen ten or more times. No antigen is known for it. Points from the study as a whole: Tumoral mutation counts were tracked by counts of expanded intratumoral alpha and beta TCRs.

The study tagged each TCR cDNA molecule with a unique molecular identifier. TCRdb independently ran MiXCR on the 5' RACE reads; one entry per CDR3 protein. This sample yields 6,500 to 8,000 distinct CDR3 sequences, of which around 3% are seen a single time; 20% to 25% belongs to the top ten. The specimen comprised lung tumor tissue, sampled at surgery. The chain links TRBV20-1 to TRBJ2-7, with 10 bases lining up with TRBD1. The receptor was isolated from a male donor with early-stage non-small cell lung cancer. The CDR3 DNA is TGCAGTGCGGGACAGGGGAAATACGAGCAGTACTTC. This encodes CSAGQGKYEQYF.